The 4 T cell receptor beta chains listed next were all sequenced from one sample in a study of T and B cells in COVID-19 patients. TRB rearrangements were amplified by multiplex PCR with BIOMED2 TRB-A/B primers. Each CDR3 protein gets one entry after TCRdb re-called the multiplex PCR reads with MiXCR. The table records around 23,000 distinct CDR3 sequences, roughly 29% of them present only once. Each TRB amplification used 250-500 ng of genomic DNA from blood. The specimen sequenced was blood. These receptors were collected from a human donor who had recovered from COVID-19.

The chain uses TRBV7-9 and TRBJ2-7; TRBD1 agrees at 8 bases. The V and J ends lost 3 bases and 2 bases, in that order; junction bases with no gene match: 12. The CDR3 runs 17 residues. Germline V lookup: CDR1 SEHNR, CDR2 FQNEAQ (reference sequence). CDR3 protein: CASSFDEGQGLPYEQYF. In DNA form, the CDR3 reads TGTGCCAGCAGCTTTGACGAAGGACAGGGTCTTCCCTACGAGCAGTACTTC. Full variable domain (missing parts from reference TRBV7-9 and TRBJ2-7): DTGVSQNPRHKITKRGQNVTFRCDPISEHNRLYWYRQTLGQGPEFLTYFQNEAQLEKSRLLSDRFSAERPKGSFSTLEIQRTEQGDSAMYLCASSFDEGQGLPYEQYFGPGTRLTVT.

This clonotype qualifies as medium-sized (0.01 to 0.1%). This sequence joins TRBV29-1 and TRBJ2-3, with 10 bases matching TRBD2. Losses at the gene ends were 3 bases for V and 2 bases for J; bases not matched to a gene: 5. CDR1 and CDR2 (germline): SQVTM, ANQGSEA. This CDR3 is 15 amino acids long. CDR3 residues: CSVDPTSGSTDTQYF. The CDR3 nucleotides are TGCAGCGTTGATCCGACTAGCGGGTCCACAGATACGCAGTATTTT.

This clonotype was seen more than once but under ten times. This rearrangement joins TRBV5-1 to TRBJ2-3, with TRBD2 matching 8 bases. The CDR3 is 15 residues long. V lost 0 bases to trimming and J lost 4 bases; unmatched junction nucleotides: 4. CDR1 and CDR2 (germline): SGHRS, YFSETQ. The CDR3 region has the DNA TGCGCCAGCAGCTTGGCTGCGGGGGGCGCAGATACGCAGTATTTT. Translated: CASSLAAGGADTQYF. Full variable domain (remainder filled in from reference TRBV5-1 and TRBJ2-3): KAGVTQTPRYLIKTRGQQVTLSCSPISGHRSVSWYQQTPGQGLQFLFEYFSETQRNKGNFPGRFSGRQFSNSRSEMNVSTLELGDSALYLCASSLAAGGADTQYFGPGTRLTVL.

The V call is TRBV30, the J call TRBJ2-7; D is ambiguous. The CDR3 loop spans 11 amino acids. In germline, CDR1 is GTSNPN, CDR2 SVGIG (reference sequence). Trimming stripped 4 bases from V and 7 bases from J, with 11 bases between. The CDR3 DNA is TGTGCCTGGATAAACGCCCGGGAGCAGTACTTC. Its protein product is CAWINAREQYF.